The 8 T cell receptor beta chains in this list originate from one sample, sequenced in a study of cytomegalovirus exposure and HLA in healthy donors. The PCR contained 60 Vbeta and 13 Jbeta primers. This table comes from immunoSEQ multiplex PCR, and its TCRdb copy is limited to in-frame clones, with some not included. The sample shows roughly 130,000 clones, approximately 69% of them seen only once. The sequenced sample was PBMCs. These receptors all come from a man between 35 and 55 years old in good health and CMV-seropositive.

The J gene is TRBJ2-3, the V gene TRBV5-1; possible D gene TRBD1, 6 bases. This CDR3 has 15 residues. Trimming removed 4 bases from V and 4 bases from J, with 16 bases in between. CDR1 is SGHRS, CDR2 YFSETQ, per germline. CDR3 sequence: CASSLYGGGPDTQYF. CDR3 sequence (DNA): TGCGCCAGCAGCCTCTATGGGGGCGGTCCAGATACGCAGTATTTT.

V is TRBV7-9 and J is TRBJ1-4, with 7 positions matching TRBD1. Per germline, CDR1 SEHNR and CDR2 FQNEAQ (reference sequence). The CDR3 is 16 residues long. After removal of 1 base from V and 7 bases from J, the junction contained 9 bases not matched to a gene. CDR3 DNA: TGTGCCAGCAGCTTAGGATACAGGGGAGGTTCTGAAAAACTGTTTTTT. Its translation: CASSLGYRGGSEKLFF.

This chain joins TRBV7-2 and TRBJ2-5; the match to TRBD2 covers 7 bases. V lost 2 bases and J lost 1; bases outside the gene matches: 4. Germline V gene sequence: CDR1 SGHTA, CDR2 FQGNSA. This CDR3 has 15 residues. This chain's CDR3 is CASSLRRGTQETQYF. For the CDR3, the DNA is TGTGCCAGCAGCTTAAGGCGGGGGACCCAAGAGACCCAGTACTTC.

The chain carries TRBV7-9 and TRBJ2-1; the match to TRBD2 covers 9 bases. This CDR3 has 16 amino acids. The trim removed 2 bases at V and 5 bases at J, leaving 7 bases unmatched. Germline CDR1 SEHNR, CDR2 FQNEAQ (reference sequence). The CDR3 DNA reads TGTGCCAGCAGCTTATGGGGCGGGGGGGTAAACAATGAGCAGTTCTTC. Amino acids: CASSLWGGGVNNEQFF.

This clone was detected only a few times. The gene calls are TRBV6-6 and TRBJ2-1; 10 bases match TRBD2. Germline loops: CDR1 MNHNY, CDR2 SVGAGI (reference sequence). CDR3 size: 16 residues. J gave up 6 bases and V 2 bases, and 7 bases lay outside the gene matches. CDR3 in DNA: TGTGCCAGCAGTTACCTAGCGGGGGCCTATAGCAATGAGCAGTTCTTC. This sequence encodes CASSYLAGAYSNEQFF.

Here the CDR3 reads CASSRTGGYEQYF. The CDR3 DNA is TGTGCCAGCAGCCGGACAGGGGGCTACGAGCAGTACTTC. The rearrangement uses TRBV11-3 and TRBJ2-7; TRBD1 matches 10 bases. Germline lookup yields CDR1 SGHNT and CDR2 YENEEA. The CDR3 consists of 13 residues. The ends lost 5 bases at V and 3 bases at J; junction bases unmatched: 1.

This clone was seen more than once but under ten times. CDR3 in DNA: TGTGCCAGCAGCAGCAACCGGGACAGGGGAGTCCAAAACATTCAGTACTTC. This translates into CASSSNRDRGVQNIQYF. This chain uses TRBV7-9 with TRBJ2-4, with TRBD1 identical over 10 bases. The germline V gene encodes CDR1 SEHNR and CDR2 FQNEAQ (reference sequence). The CDR3 spans 17 residues. J lost 5 bases, V lost 5 bases, and 12 bases had no gene match. Complete variable domain (other parts from reference TRBV7-9 and TRBJ2-4): DTGVSQNPRHKITKRGQNVTFRCDPISEHNRLYWYRQTLGQGPEFLTYFQNEAQLEKSRLLSDRFSAERPKGSFSTLEIQRTEQGDSAMYLCASSSNRDRGVQNIQYFGAGTRLSVL.

Comment on this clone: This specimen includes other DNA sequences encoding the same CDR3. The chain combines TRBV18 with TRBJ1-1; no definite D call. V was trimmed by 2 bases and J by 1 base, leaving 8 bases between them. This CDR3 comprises 14 residues. From germline, CDR1 is KGHSH and CDR2 LQKENI. This CDR3 reads CASSPSVENTEAFF. The CDR3 coding sequence is TGTGCCAGCTCACCATCGGTTGAGAACACTGAAGCTTTCTTT.